This TCR beta chain is from a study of T cells in Graves' hyperthyroidism and ophthalmopathy. Study findings and constraints: Blood held most thyroid clonotypes expanded above 0.001 frequency.

V dropped 0 bases and J dropped 3; count of bases not matched to a gene: 5. The CDR3 is made up of 15 amino acids. CDR1 and CDR2 (germline): SGHRS, YFSETQ. The investigators amplified TCR beta CDR3 regions from RNA transcripts. In the first-round RT-PCR of the TCR CDR3, the HTBI primer set was used. One entry per CDR3 protein results from TCRdb running MiXCR on the multiplex PCR reads. The table includes about 280,000 distinct CDR3 sequences, about 25% detected once. Researchers barred patients who had uncontrolled infection, other autoimmune disease, pregnancy or lactation. Using roughly 9.4 ml of fresh peripheral blood, PBMCs were prepared. This clonotype turned up a few times. The antigen remains undetermined.

The gene calls are TRBV5-1 and TRBJ1-1; 7 bases match TRBD1. The source material was blood. The sequence was obtained from a man aged 40-49 years with Graves' hyperthyroidism that later progressed to Graves' ophthalmopathy. CDR3 loop: CASSLDPGGDTEAFF. The CDR3 coding sequence is TGCGCCAGCAGCTTGGATCCAGGGGGAGACACTGAAGCTTTCTTT.